Listed below are T cell receptor beta chains from one sample, sequenced in a study of blood T cell repertoires in COVID-19. Sequencing used immunoSEQ multiplex PCR; TCRdb keeps in-frame clones, though not all of them. The sample contains about 84,000 clones, around 83% of which appear only once. The sequencing input was peripheral blood. Receptors were obtained from an elderly man with active or convalescent COVID-19. Both conserved end residues are trimmed from each CDR3. Fields, in order: V gene, J gene, CDR3 protein.

V gene: TRBV29-1
J gene: TRBJ2-3
CDR3 protein: SVGGSGPSDTQY

V gene: TRBV7-3
J gene: TRBJ1-1
CDR3 protein: ASSSSQYRDRVLRNTEAF

V gene: TRBV5-1
J gene: TRBJ2-3
CDR3 protein: ASSSERQGTDTQY

V gene: TRBV19
J gene: TRBJ2-1
CDR3 protein: ASSIYSSGGAAYNEQF

V gene: TRBV18
J gene: TRBJ2-3
CDR3 protein: ASSPSPGTEEGDTQY

V gene: TRBV12-3/TRBV12-4
J gene: TRBJ2-7
CDR3 protein: ASSLIAEHEQY

V gene: TRBV7-6
J gene: TRBJ1-3
CDR3 protein: ASSLRARASSGNTIY

V gene: TRBV19
J gene: TRBJ1-1
CDR3 protein: ASSILGQGARDTEAF

V gene: TRBV11-3
J gene: TRBJ2-1
CDR3 protein: ASSLRSDRANEQF

V gene: TRBV18
J gene: TRBJ2-1
CDR3 protein: ASSPLLAGTSGTEQF

V gene: TRBV9
J gene: TRBJ2-7
CDR3 protein: ASSVASGQFYEQY

V gene: TRBV5-4
J gene: TRBJ2-5
CDR3 protein: ASSLAREGETQY

V gene: TRBV11-3
J gene: TRBJ2-1
CDR3 protein: ASSPTSGRVEQF

V gene: TRBV5-6
J gene: TRBJ1-3
CDR3 protein: ASSFYSNTIY

V gene: TRBV4-3
J gene: TRBJ2-3
CDR3 protein: ASSQERIGGQDTQY

V gene: TRBV6-2/TRBV6-3
J gene: TRBJ2-7
CDR3 protein: ASSYSGTDLSYEQY

V gene: TRBV10-1
J gene: TRBJ2-2
CDR3 protein: ASSATGTGTGELF

V gene: TRBV9
J gene: TRBJ2-5
CDR3 protein: ASTEGVSGGQETQY

V gene: TRBV25-1
J gene: TRBJ2-5
CDR3 protein: ASRRTGEETQY

V gene: TRBV2
J gene: TRBJ1-1
CDR3 protein: ASSTTAEAF

V gene: TRBV4-3
J gene: TRBJ1-1
CDR3 protein: ASSQTTGQPEAF

V gene: TRBV6-4
J gene: TRBJ1-2
CDR3 protein: ASSPDRDANYGYT

V gene: TRBV11-2
J gene: TRBJ2-2
CDR3 protein: ASSKRQSTGELF

V gene: TRBV3-1/TRBV3-2
J gene: TRBJ1-4
CDR3 protein: ASSGGQVAREKLF

V gene: TRBV7-9
J gene: TRBJ1-2
CDR3 protein: ASSLAMGHNYGYT

V gene: TRBV15
J gene: TRBJ1-2
CDR3 protein: ATSYRVGYT

V gene: TRBV10-2
J gene: TRBJ2-5
CDR3 protein: ATGLAGTKETQY

V gene: TRBV5-5
J gene: TRBJ1-4
CDR3 protein: ASSGGTGYNEKLF

V gene: TRBV19
J gene: TRBJ2-2
CDR3 protein: ASSIARGTGELF

V gene: TRBV28
J gene: TRBJ1-5
CDR3 protein: ASSPRYIMGNQPQH

V gene: TRBV5-1
J gene: TRBJ1-4
CDR3 protein: ASSLFGTENEKLF

V gene: TRBV5-1
J gene: TRBJ2-5
CDR3 protein: ASSWGGRETQY

V gene: TRBV10-3
J gene: TRBJ1-1
CDR3 protein: ATSAELSTEAF

V gene: TRBV18
J gene: TRBJ1-6
CDR3 protein: ASSPPDRASPLH

V gene: TRBV29-1
J gene: TRBJ1-2
CDR3 protein: SVGTDYGYT

V gene: TRBV5-4
J gene: TRBJ2-7
CDR3 protein: ASSLSSGGASFYEQY

V gene: TRBV4-3
J gene: TRBJ2-5
CDR3 protein: ASSPDPRLRETQY

V gene: TRBV5-1
J gene: TRBJ2-1
CDR3 protein: ASSLRGLNRDEQF

V gene: TRBV5-4
J gene: TRBJ2-2
CDR3 protein: ASTEGAGLTGELF

V gene: TRBV28
J gene: TRBJ2-3
CDR3 protein: ASSTGLAGHKIPDTQY

V gene: TRBV7-2
J gene: TRBJ2-7
CDR3 protein: ASSFRDTSYEQY

V gene: TRBV7-2
J gene: TRBJ2-1
CDR3 protein: ASSARLAGGDEQF

V gene: TRBV19
J gene: TRBJ2-2
CDR3 protein: ASSLELANTGELF

V gene: TRBV5-4
J gene: TRBJ2-1
CDR3 protein: ASSSGLAGGPKQF

V gene: TRBV4-2
J gene: TRBJ1-2
CDR3 protein: ASSQDGQGELTYT

V gene: TRBV5-4
J gene: TRBJ1-1
CDR3 protein: ASSFGTEAF

V gene: TRBV6-5
J gene: TRBJ2-5
CDR3 protein: AGERGGQETQY

V gene: TRBV18
J gene: TRBJ2-7
CDR3 protein: ASSPGGSSYEQY

V gene: TRBV6-5
J gene: TRBJ1-1
CDR3 protein: ASSYSAGLENTEAF

V gene: TRBV5-1
J gene: TRBJ2-3
CDR3 protein: ASRSASGGTSTDTQY

V gene: TRBV27
J gene: TRBJ2-3
CDR3 protein: ASSGGDRITDTQY

V gene: TRBV2
J gene: TRBJ2-5
CDR3 protein: ASNEDRGIETQY

V gene: TRBV27
J gene: TRBJ1-1
CDR3 protein: ASISNSEAF

V gene: TRBV5-1
J gene: TRBJ2-7
CDR3 protein: ASSQTSSREQY

V gene: TRBV4-3
J gene: TRBJ1-4
CDR3 protein: ASSPQAAGEKLF

V gene: TRBV7-2
J gene: TRBJ2-2
CDR3 protein: ASSLSYLGELF

V gene: TRBV28
J gene: TRBJ1-2
CDR3 protein: ASRREDYGYT

V gene: TRBV5-6
J gene: TRBJ1-1
CDR3 protein: ASSGRTDEAF

V gene: TRBV11-3
J gene: TRBJ1-1
CDR3 protein: ASSQQADTEAF